This T cell receptor (beta chain) was sequenced during a study of blood T cell repertoires in COVID-19 (dated by TCRdb to 2018 to 2021). For the study in its entirety: Collaborator samples came from the United States, Italy and Spain and covered acute and convalescent phases of COVID-19. Deeply sampled blood TCRbeta repertoires from subjects exposed to, actively infected with, or recovered from COVID-19 were included in the dataset. The prospective study material was composed of cDNA or gDNA derived from T cells, B-cell-depleted T cells, or PBMCs. The repertoires were made available in a free public database intended to serve as a resource for research on the immune response to SARS-CoV-2. Samples came from the ongoing ImmuneRACE study (first 160 participants) plus 1,254 subjects from 6 global collaborators. Where available, HLA class I and class II types were taken from metadata supplied by the sample provider and were not determined by assay-based typing. Nearly every sample came with metadata listing a de-identified subject ID, COVID-19 status, age in years and sex.

Note on this clone: This receptor's antigen is unknown. It has no much larger one-base neighbor in the sample; base qualities were not kept.

The CDR3 measures 15 amino acids from cysteine to phenylalanine. Of all the DNA, just the CDR3 is kept, 45 bases in frame from base 1. Looking up the germline V gene yields CDR1 SGDLS and CDR2 YYNGEE. The junction shows trimming of 3 bases on V and 3 bases on J, plus 15 bases between the germline ends. Enrolling through a virtual design, the prospective study's participants ranged in age from roughly 18 to 90 years and lived across more than 20 United States geographic areas. Cohort assignment in the prospective study relied on participant-reported clinical history from a screening survey and a study questionnaire. For ImmuneRACE Cohort 3, a participant was defined as recovered based on two consecutive negative NP/OP PCR tests, clearance by a healthcare professional, or resolution of symptoms. Each participant in the prospective study had whole blood, serum and a nasopharyngeal or oropharyngeal swab collected by mobile phlebotomists. Additional blood draws and questionnaires over an approximately two-month period could optionally be provided by prospective study participants. Before DNA extraction, blood samples from the prospective study were shipped at room temperature or frozen.

TCRbeta CDR3 regions were amplified from genomic DNA by means of the immunoSEQ Assay, a bias-controlled multiplex PCR. Processing in the source paper ran as follows. The number of nucleated cells in each sample was estimated from the amplification of reference gene primers within the assay. Sequence reads were collapsed and filtered to measure the absolute abundance of every unique TCRbeta CDR3 rearrangement. Productive Simpson clonality was computed per sample as the square root of Simpson's diversity index over productive rearrangements. Not all clones reach the TCRdb copy of this immuneACCESS table, which keeps in-frame sequences only. Checked studies attribute under half of the gap to unresolved V genes and leave the rest unexplained. V, J and clone size are those of that table, while D and trimming were read from the DNA. The sample yields around 300,000 clones; about nine tenths were counted once. The top ten hold around 1.9% of the sample.

General conclusions and limits of the study: The quantity of clinical and demographic metadata differed by source and by participant and was supplied without curation.

The sequence derives from an older woman who had recovered from COVID-19. The sample taken for sequencing was PBMCs or T cells enriched from blood (not recorded which). The chain uses TRBV9 and TRBJ1-2, with an unclear D gene assignment. The DNA sequence reads TGTGCCAGCAGCGCCAAATATGAGGAGGACTATGGCTACACCTTC. This encodes CASSAKYEEDYGYTF.